This T cell receptor (beta chain) was sequenced for a study of control samples from healthy donors and cancer patients. Using immunoSEQ multiplex PCR, the repertoire was profiled, and TCRdb retains in-frame clones only, with some absent. The data contain about 170,000 clones, roughly nine tenths of them singletons. Between the trimmed V and J ends, which lost 10 bases and 2 bases, there was a span of 10 bases. CDR1 is MDHEN, CDR2 SYDVKM, per germline. CDR3 size: 12 residues. Specimen: blood. This receptor was identified in a woman in her twenties or thirties in good health. The genes are TRBV28 and TRBJ2-3, with no clear D. The CDR3 spells CATKIPTDTQYF. CDR3 coding DNA: TGTGCCACCAAGATCCCCACAGATACGCAGTATTTT.